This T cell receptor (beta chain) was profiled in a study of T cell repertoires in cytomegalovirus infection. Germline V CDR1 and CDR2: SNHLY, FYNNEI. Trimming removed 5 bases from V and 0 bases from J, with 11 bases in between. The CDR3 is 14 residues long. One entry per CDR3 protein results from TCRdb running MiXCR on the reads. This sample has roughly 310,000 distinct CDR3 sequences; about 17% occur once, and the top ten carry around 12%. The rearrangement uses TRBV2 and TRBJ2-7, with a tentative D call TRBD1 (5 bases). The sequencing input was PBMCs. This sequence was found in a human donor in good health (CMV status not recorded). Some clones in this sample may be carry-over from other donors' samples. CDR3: CASSRRVTSYEQYF. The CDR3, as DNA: TGTGCCAGCAGTCGCAGGGTGACCTCCTACGAGCAGTACTTC.